This is a list of T cell receptor beta chains from one sample in a study of cytomegalovirus exposure and HLA in healthy donors. The protocol was immunoSEQ multiplex PCR, while the TCRdb copy is restricted to in-frame clones and leaves out a portion. The sample holds under 200,000 clones; roughly 84% are singletons and the top ten take about 6.8%. Sequenced: PBMCs. The receptor source for this set is a man aged 50-59 years in good health and CMV-seropositive. Each CDR3 is given with its conserved first and last residue. A D gene is named only where the DNA matches it firmly.

J	V	D	CDR3
TRBJ2-5	TRBV2	.	CASMGRETQYF
TRBJ1-2	TRBV2	.	CASSESGYYGYTF
TRBJ1-2	TRBV6-5	.	CASRQGGRYYGYTF
TRBJ2-2	TRBV6-6	.	CASSWQGNTGELFF
TRBJ2-4	TRBV18	TRBD1	CASSPLDRGSIQYF
TRBJ2-5	TRBV9	TRBD2	CASSVTGGLETQYF
TRBJ1-2	TRBV5-1	.	CASSLEAQGWGDGYTF
TRBJ1-6	TRBV7-8	TRBD1	CASSWEGQARGPLHF
TRBJ2-7	TRBV16	.	CASSRGTSYEQYF
TRBJ2-3	TRBV5-1	.	CASSPQPGGTDTQYF
TRBJ1-2	TRBV25-1	.	CASSEWSWTTANYGYTF
TRBJ2-1	TRBV6-1	TRBD2	CASSEGTSGGNEQFF
TRBJ2-7	TRBV10-3	.	CAINTGSEQYF
TRBJ2-1	TRBV7-8	TRBD2	CASSSTSGSYNEQFF
TRBJ2-7	TRBV18	.	CASSPRGPSSYEQYF
TRBJ2-3	TRBV9	.	CASSSPGAAAYYTDTQYF
TRBJ1-3	TRBV6-1	.	CASSPIFSGNTIYF
TRBJ1-2	TRBV25-1	TRBD1	CASSDPGQGAQGYTF
TRBJ1-1	TRBV6-5	.	CASSYSVKGSTEAFF
TRBJ1-4	TRBV7-6	TRBD1	CASSLATGKVAALEKLFF
TRBJ1-2	TRBV7-9	TRBD1	CASSPGTGGTPAYGYTF
TRBJ1-1	TRBV6-5	TRBD1	CASSYSNRGYTEAFF